This TCR beta chain was recovered during a study of T-cell reconstitution after alpha-beta-depleted transplantation in children (dated by TCRdb to about 2016). A note on the overall study: The study quantitatively tracked T-cell immune reconstitution after TCRalphabeta/CD19-depleted allogeneic hematopoietic cell transplantation in children using TCR repertoire profiling.

Library preparation employed PCR. Sequencing instrument: Illumina HiSeq 2500. To normalize quantification of the TCRbeta repertoire, the TCR libraries were built with molecular barcoding that relied on unique molecular identifiers. Starting from the raw public reads, TCRdb applied fastp trimming at Q25, assembled clones with MiXCR and retained in-frame beta chains. One record per CDR3 amino acid sequence lists the most common genes and DNA. The sample includes approximately 490,000 distinct CDR3 sequences, with approximately 12% observed a single time. 4.5% to 6% of the sample comes from the top ten. The table lists this clonotype with many counts. The antigen it binds to is not known. No base-level quality is on record; no much larger clone is a single base apart. CDR1 SQVTM and CDR2 ANQGSEA are derived from the germline V gene. V gives up 0 bases and J gives up 5 bases, and the segment between their germline ends measures 13 bases. The CDR3 holds 14 amino acids from the cysteine to the phenylalanine. Of all the DNA, just the CDR3 is kept, 42 bases in frame from base 1.

The chain links TRBV29-1 with TRBJ2-5; matching of 8 bases hints at TRBD2 as the D gene. This clonotype was sampled from a human donor who donated a stem cell graft to a child with combined immunodeficiency. The material sequenced was PBMCs from the stem cell graft donor, taken from the stem cell graft. CDR3 reads: CSVEDSGGGETQYF. The sequenced DNA: TGCAGCGTTGAAGATTCGGGAGGGGGCGAGACCCAGTACTTC.